Below, 19 T cell receptor beta chains from the same sample are listed, as sequenced in a study of Graves' ophthalmopathy and Graves' hyperthyroidism. Using RNA transcripts, the TCR beta CDR3 regions were amplified. An initial RT-PCR round employing HTBI primers preceded a second-round multiplex PCR. TCRdb called the multiplex PCR reads again in MiXCR, with one record for every CDR3 protein. This sample carries some 48,000 distinct CDR3 sequences, less than 65% of them seen once, and the ten largest clones take about 25%. Sequenced input: peripheral blood. All receptors derive from an adult man with Graves' ophthalmopathy.

This clonotype came up once. Because it lacks the conserved phenylalanine or tryptophan at the end, this CDR3 is likely a read error. The limits of the CDR3 on the DNA are not certain, so only TCRdb's listed CDR3 is given. The chain couples TRBV6-1 to TRBJ2-7; the table gives TRBD2 as D, unverified against the DNA. A total of 12 residues make up the CDR3, ends included. Germline assignment: CDR1 MNHNS and CDR2 SASEGT. The CDR3 loop reads CASSKTSGGDHT.

With respect to this clonotype: One junction end disagrees with the germline gene, perhaps due to a read error. The chain couples TRBV20-1 to TRBJ1-1; tentative D call: TRBD1 (5 bases). CDR3 size: 11 residues. CDR1 is DFQATT, CDR2 SNEGSKA, per germline (reference sequence). The CDR3 DNA is TGCTGTGCTAGAGGGGTCGCTGAAGCTTTCTTT. Translated, it gives CCARGVAEAFF.

This clonotype has a count of ten or more. V and J are TRBV19 and TRBJ1-3; 7 positions match TRBD1. The CDR3 consists of 13 residues. CDR1 and CDR2 (germline): LNHDA, SQIVND (reference sequence). V trimming: 7 bases; J trimming: 2 bases; junction bases outside the gene matches: 2. For the CDR3, the DNA is TGTGCCAGTACCCAGGGGGCTGGAAACACCATATATTTT. Protein sequence: CASTQGAGNTIYF.

The gene calls are TRBV10-3 and TRBJ2-3; 11 nucleotides agree with TRBD2. The trim removed 6 bases at V and 0 bases at J, leaving 2 bases unmatched. The CDR3 totals 15 residues. Germline loops: CDR1 ENHRY, CDR2 SYGVKD. CDR3 DNA: TGTGCCATCAGAAGGACTAGCGGGAGCACAGATACGCAGTATTTT. Protein product: CAIRRTSGSTDTQYF.

This clonotype came up many times. This rearrangement joins TRBV12-3 or TRBV12-4 to TRBJ2-7; no clear D gene. Between the trimmed V and J ends, which lost 5 bases and 5 bases, there was a span of 10 bases. The CDR3 loop spans 12 amino acids. The CDR3: CASSTSGHEQYF. Written as DNA, the CDR3 is TGTGCCAGCAGTACCTCTGGCCACGAGCAGTACTTC.

This clonotype was seen more than once but under ten times. This sequence joins TRBV7-8 and TRBJ1-1, with 7 bases that match TRBD1. Trimming at V came to 4 bases and at J to 4 bases, leaving 6 bases not matched to a gene. This CDR3 has 14 amino acids. Germline V CDR1 and CDR2: SGHVS, FQNEAQ. The CDR3 DNA reads as TGTGCCAGCAGCTACACAGGGGTGGGCACTGAAGCTTTCTTT. It encodes CASSYTGVGTEAFF. The entire variable domain, with the rest obtained from reference TRBV7-8 and TRBJ1-1, is as follows: GAGVSQSPRYKVAKRGQDVALRCDPISGHVSLFWYQQALGQGPEFLTYFQNEAQLDKSGLPSDRFFAERPEGSVSTLKIQRTQQEDSAVYLCASSYTGVGTEAFFGQGTRLTVV.

This clonotype was observed once. The chain couples TRBV20-1 to TRBJ2-1; 11 positions match TRBD2. Germline assignment: CDR1 DFQATT and CDR2 SNEGSKA (reference sequence). The CDR3 contains 12 residues. Losses at the gene ends were 6 bases for V and 10 bases for J; bases not matched to a gene: 5. The CDR3 sequence: CSARLAGLEQFF. Written as DNA, the CDR3 is TGCAGTGCAAGACTAGCGGGGCTAGAGCAGTTCTTC.

CDR3 nucleotides: TGCAGTGCTAGTTGGCAGGACCGTTACTATGGCTACACCTTC. It yields the protein CSASWQDRYYGYTF. The chain couples TRBV20-1 to TRBJ1-2; no clear D gene. The CDR3 runs 14 residues. The germline gives CDR1 DFQATT, CDR2 SNEGSKA (reference sequence). V lost 3 bases, J lost 3 bases, and 14 bases lay in between.

This rearrangement joins TRBV7-2 to TRBJ2-1; TRBD1 might be the D (5 bases). The CDR3 has 16 residues. In germline, CDR1 is SGHTA, CDR2 FQGNSA. V dropped 6 bases and J dropped 1 base, with 16 bases sitting between them. The CDR3 nucleotides are TGTGCCAGCAGGCCAGGGCGTGGTGGGTCCTACAATGAGCAGTTCTTC. This encodes CASRPGRGGSYNEQFF.

The chain joins TRBV6-6 to TRBJ1-2; D is uncertain. V was pared by 0 bases and J by 10 bases, with 15 bases between. The germline CDR1 and CDR2 sequences are MNHNY and SVGAGI (reference sequence). This CDR3 region has 14 residues. This CDR3 is CASSYSNGENDYTF. For the CDR3, the DNA is TGTGCCAGCAGTTACTCGAACGGGGAAAATGACTACACCTTC.

This clonotype was counted at least ten times. This chain links TRBV4-1 with TRBJ2-1, with 10 bases identical to TRBD2. J lost 2 bases, V lost 1 base, and 5 bases had no gene match. Germline V gene data show CDR1 as MGHRA and CDR2 as YSYEKL. The CDR3 has 17 residues. The CDR3 is CASSQVRLAGAYNEQFF. CDR3 nucleotides: TGCGCCAGCAGCCAAGTACGTCTAGCGGGGGCCTACAATGAGCAGTTCTTC.

The chain joins TRBV29-1 to TRBJ1-2; TRBD1 agrees at 7 bases. After removal of 6 bases from V and 8 bases from J, the junction contained 9 bases not matched to a gene. Germline V gene sequence: CDR1 SQVTM, CDR2 ANQGSEA. The CDR3 extends over 12 amino acids. The CDR3 sequence: CSVGGGTVGYTF. CDR3 sequence (DNA): TGCAGCGTCGGAGGGGGGACAGTCGGCTACACCTTC.

As concerns this clonotype: Without the conserved terminal phenylalanine or tryptophan, this CDR3 likely stems from a read error. This chain joins TRBV2 and TRBJ1-5; D unresolved. V was cut by 4 bases and J by 6 bases, with 13 bases left in between. Germline V CDR1 and CDR2: SNHLY, FYNNEI. The CDR3 totals 14 residues. The CDR3 sequence: CASSGEQRGQPQHL. CDR3 DNA: TGTGCCAGCAGTGGGGAACAGCGGGGTCAGCCCCAGCATCTT.

This chain links TRBV7-2 with TRBJ1-5, with 7 positions matching TRBD1. Per germline, CDR1 SGHTA and CDR2 FQGNSA. The CDR3 extends over 17 amino acids. Trimming removed 5 bases from V and 0 bases from J; junction bases left unmatched: 10. CDR3 nucleotides: TGTGCCAGCAGCCAAGAGAGCAGGGGGTCTAGCAATCAGCCCCAGCATTTT. Translation gives CASSQESRGSSNQPQHF.

This clonotype appeared many times. The rearrangement uses TRBV3-1 and TRBJ2-2; D unresolved. Between the trimmed V and J ends, which lost 8 bases and 4 bases, there was a span of 5 bases. Looked up from germline, CDR1 is LGHDT and CDR2 is YNNKEL (reference sequence). CDR3 length: 11 amino acids. The CDR3 DNA sequence: TGTGCCAGCCAACGCACCGGGGAGCTGTTTTTT. Its translation: CASQRTGELFF.

This rearrangement joins TRBV2 to TRBJ2-3, with 13 positions matching TRBD2. Per germline, CDR1 SNHLY and CDR2 FYNNEI. The junction had 6 bases not matched to a gene; V was cut back by 6 bases and J by 6 bases. CDR3 length equals 15 residues. The CDR3 is CASREETSGGDTQYF. The CDR3 DNA reads TGTGCCAGCAGGGAGGAGACTAGCGGGGGGGATACGCAGTATTTT.

The chain couples TRBV20-1 to TRBJ2-1; 8 bases are a match to TRBD2. This CDR3 contains 11 residues. Trimming at V came to 3 bases and at J to 8 bases, leaving 0 bases not matched to a gene. In germline, CDR1 is DFQATT, CDR2 SNEGSKA (reference sequence). The CDR3 loop reads CSASGRDEQFF. For the CDR3, the DNA is TGCAGTGCTAGCGGGAGGGATGAGCAGTTCTTC.

The chain couples TRBV20-1 to TRBJ2-7, with D possibly matching TRBD2 (6 bases). This CDR3 has 12 amino acids. V lost 1 base, J lost 6 bases, and 10 bases lay in between. The germline gives CDR1 DFQATT, CDR2 SNEGSKA (reference sequence). This CDR3 is CSARGRAVEQYF. The CDR3 DNA follows: TGCAGTGCTAGAGGGAGGGCCGTCGAGCAGTACTTC.

Concerning this clonotype: No conserved phenylalanine or tryptophan is present at the end of the CDR3, so a read error is the likely explanation. No DNA is shown, since the ends of the CDR3 on it are uncertain; the CDR3 is the one TCRdb lists. The genes are TRBV9 and TRBJ2-1; the table's D call of TRBD1 was not tested on the DNA. The V gene's germline CDR1 is SGDLS and CDR2 YYNGEE. Ends included, the CDR3 has 10 residues. CDR3 sequence: CASSVGGQGG.